This T cell receptor beta chain was documented in a study of blood T cells in healthy people across ages (dated by TCRdb to the mid-2010s). Looking at the study overall: In model experiments, template switching captured about one uniquely barcoded TCR beta cDNA molecule for every two T cells. The donors were divided into four age groups: young (average roughly 17 years), middle-aged (roughly 42), aged (approximately 64) and long-lived (82). Age-related changes in TCR beta repertoire diversity were measured in the study by deep sequencing normalized with unique cDNA molecular identifiers. To avoid experimental bias, donors of different ages were distributed randomly across sequencing lanes. The study analyzed two additional independent replicas of 1 million unique cDNA reads from the same blood draw for two donors, one aged 18 to 30 and one aged 80 or older.

On the study overall, not on this receptor specifically: Compared with the aged group, the long-lived group had more naive CD4+ T cells, fewer expanded clones and increased TCR diversity, a pattern suggesting age selection. Because profiling used bulk unsorted PBMCs, naive and antigen-experienced compartments could not be compared conclusively. Observed TCR beta diversity per million T cells fell roughly linearly with age, and a significant reduction was already apparent by age approximately 40. Because the CMV infection status of the donors was unknown, age-related changes in expanded clonotypes may potentially have been confounded. Estimates of total diversity based on one million sequenced T cells were regarded as lower bounds and as underestimates. A strong correlation was found between observed TCR beta diversity and the percentage of naive T cells measured by flow cytometry.

This clonotype was detected only a few times. Its binding antigen is unknown. No per-base quality is available; no much larger clone lies one base away. Systemically healthy Caucasian individuals from Russia, over 30 in total and aged about 6 to 95 years, were included as donors. Roughly 11 milliliters of peripheral blood were drawn from each donor into EDTA-treated Vacutainer tubes. Ficoll-Paque density-gradient centrifugation was used to isolate PBMCs, with at least 6.5 million per sample. Total RNA, at least 6 micrograms per sample, was extracted from PBMCs with Trizol reagent. The percentages of naive CD45RAhigh/CD27high T cells were determined by flow cytometry on a PBMC aliquot from every donor. The library was made by 5' RACE. The run used an Illumina HiSeq 2500. A second PCR of 7 to 11 cycles was performed with a sample-barcoded 5' primer and a J-beta primer mix. A template-switch 5' adaptor carrying 12 random nucleotides introduced a unique molecular identifier onto each TCR beta cDNA molecule. At least 3 million CDR3-containing paired-end reads were obtained from each sample. First-strand cDNA synthesis was performed from all RNA using the Mint cDNA synthesis kit, with priming by a TRBC-specific oligonucleotide. After uracil-DNA glycosylase treatment, a first 18-cycle PCR used universal primers M1SS and BC2_uni_R on all cDNA. Per the source publication's procedure: Normalization of each sample was performed by random selection of 1 million high-quality reads, each carrying a distinct molecular identifier. Instead of being binned into consensus sequences, reads with shared molecular identifiers were discarded. MiTCR, set to a Q25 quality threshold and the strictest error-elimination algorithm, was used for CDR3 identification, clonotype clustering and error correction. A nonparametric unseen species model with Euler transformation was used to estimate a lower bound on total TCR beta diversity. The raw public reads went through TCRdb reprocessing: fastp at Q25, MiXCR clone calling, in-frame beta chains kept. Rows merge per CDR3 protein into single entries with the most common DNA and genes. The V and J calls reflect TCRdb's pipeline rather than the authors' work. Recorded for this sample are 550,000 to 700,000 distinct CDR3 sequences; 27% of them occurred a single time. Of the sample, under 20% falls within the top ten clones.

The CDR3, from cysteine to phenylalanine, totals 14 residues. The only DNA kept is the CDR3, 42 bases in frame from the first base. CDR1 and CDR2 are read off the germline V gene (reference sequence) as DFQATT and SNEGSKA. Unmatched junction bases come to 4, with V trimmed by 1 base and J by 4 bases. The rearrangement combines TRBV20-1 with TRBJ2-5; 9 central nucleotides agree with TRBD2. The source is a woman between 65 and 79 years old in good health. Sequenced input: blood. The sequence in DNA is TGCAGTGCTAGAGTGGGTAGCGGGGGAGAGACCCAGTACTTC. It codes for CSARVGSGGETQYF.